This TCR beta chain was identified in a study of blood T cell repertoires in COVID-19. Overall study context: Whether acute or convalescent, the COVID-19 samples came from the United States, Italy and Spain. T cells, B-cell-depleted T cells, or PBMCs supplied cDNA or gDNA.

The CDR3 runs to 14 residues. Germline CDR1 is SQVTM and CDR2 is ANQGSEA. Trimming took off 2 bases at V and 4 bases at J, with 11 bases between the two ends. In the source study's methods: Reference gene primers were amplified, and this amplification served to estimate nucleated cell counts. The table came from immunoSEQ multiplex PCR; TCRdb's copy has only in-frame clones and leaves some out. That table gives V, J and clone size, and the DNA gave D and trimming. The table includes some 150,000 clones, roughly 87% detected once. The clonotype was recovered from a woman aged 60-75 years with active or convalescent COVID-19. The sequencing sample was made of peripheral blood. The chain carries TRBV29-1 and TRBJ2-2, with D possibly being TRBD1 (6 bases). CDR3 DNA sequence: TGCAGCGTTGAAAGAACAGGGACCACCGGGGAGCTGTTTTTT. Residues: CSVERTGTTGELFF.